This TCR beta chain was observed in a study of CD8+CD57+ T cells in acquired aplastic anemia. The wider study: Each DNA sample taken from sorted CD4+ and CD8+ cells came to 3.2 ug on average. Findings and caveats of the study: In common between the patients and the controls were approximately 28 CD8+ CDR3 sequences.

CD8+CD57+ cell expansion, shown by flow cytometry, had occurred in the patients selected for sequencing. Patients, without exception, had severe acquired aplastic anemia. Blood was sampled before the patients had received any therapy. Genomic DNA constituted the template upon which TCR beta VDJ and CDR3 profiling was performed. TCRdb independently ran MiXCR on the reads; one entry per CDR3 protein. There are around 500,000 distinct CDR3 sequences in the sample; under 40% occur only once, and approximately 0.82% lies in the top ten. Comments on this clonotype: The antigen remains undetermined.

This CDR3 has 15 amino acids. Germline V gene lookup returns CDR1 LNHNV and CDR2 YYDKDF (reference sequence). With 0 bases removed from V and 5 bases from J, the gap between germline ends came to 11 bases. The source material was sorted CD4+, CD8+, or CD8+CD57+ T cells (not recorded which) from PBMCs. The sequence was collected from a human donor with aplastic anemia. The chain joins TRBV15 to TRBJ1-5; D is unclear. CDR3 nucleotide sequence: TGTGCCACCAGCAGAGATATGGTTGGGGATCAGCCCCAGCATTTT. Its translation is CATSRDMVGDQPQHF.